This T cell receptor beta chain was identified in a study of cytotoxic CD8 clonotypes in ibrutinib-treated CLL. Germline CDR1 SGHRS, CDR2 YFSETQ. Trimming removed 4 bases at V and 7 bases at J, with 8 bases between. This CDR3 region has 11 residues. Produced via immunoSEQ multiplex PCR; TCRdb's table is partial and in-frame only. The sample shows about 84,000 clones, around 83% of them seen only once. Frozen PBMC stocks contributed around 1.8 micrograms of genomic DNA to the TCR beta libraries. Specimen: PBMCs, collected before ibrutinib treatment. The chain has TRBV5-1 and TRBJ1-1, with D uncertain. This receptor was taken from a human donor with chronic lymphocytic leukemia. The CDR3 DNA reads TGCGCCAGCAGCATGGGCGGTGAAGCTTTCTTT. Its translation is CASSMGGEAFF.